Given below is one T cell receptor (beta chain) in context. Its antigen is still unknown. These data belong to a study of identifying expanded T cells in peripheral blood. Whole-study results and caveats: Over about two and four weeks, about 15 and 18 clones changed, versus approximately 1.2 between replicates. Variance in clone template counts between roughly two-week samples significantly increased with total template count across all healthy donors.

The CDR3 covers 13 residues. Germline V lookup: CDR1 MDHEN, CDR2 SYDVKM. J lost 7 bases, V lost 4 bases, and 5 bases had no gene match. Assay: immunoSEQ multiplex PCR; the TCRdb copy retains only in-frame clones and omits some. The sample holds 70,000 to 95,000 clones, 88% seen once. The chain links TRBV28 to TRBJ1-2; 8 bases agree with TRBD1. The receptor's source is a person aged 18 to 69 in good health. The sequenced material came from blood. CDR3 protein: CASSWTGKGGYTF. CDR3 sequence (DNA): TGTGCCAGCAGTTGGACAGGGAAGGGTGGCTACACCTTC.